Shown below are 13 T cell receptor beta chains from a single sample sequenced in a study of radiation and T cells in renal cell carcinoma. The table came from immunoSEQ multiplex PCR; TCRdb's copy has only in-frame clones and leaves some out. The sample holds 40,000 to 45,000 clones; roughly 82% are singletons and the top ten take about 25%. As for time point: blood 4 weeks post-SBRT, at nephrectomy. Treatment specified: 15 Gy SBRT to primary tumor, nephrectomy 4 weeks later. The sample here was blood, taken from a patient whose treatment included radiotherapy and nephrectomy. The source is a woman in her 70s with renal cell carcinoma.

The gene calls are TRBV9 and TRBJ1-1; no definite D call. The CDR3 covers 14 residues. The V gene's germline CDR1 is SGDLS and CDR2 YYNGEE. Trimming took off 0 bases at V and 1 base at J, with 7 bases between the two ends. CDR3: CASSVEFWNTEAFF. CDR3 coding DNA: TGTGCCAGCAGCGTAGAGTTTTGGAACACTGAAGCTTTCTTT.

The rearrangement uses TRBV19 and TRBJ1-1; TRBD1 matches at 7 bases. After removal of 9 bases from V and 1 base from J, the junction contained 5 bases not matched to a gene. There are 13 residues in the CDR3. CDR1 is LNHDA, CDR2 SQIVND, per germline (reference sequence). CDR3 coding DNA: TGTGCCAGCAGAAGGACAGGGAACACTGAAGCTTTCTTT. Translation: CASRRTGNTEAFF.

This chain links TRBV6-5 with TRBJ1-1; D is perhaps TRBD1 (5 bases). The CDR3 length is 14 residues. CDR1 is MNHEY and CDR2 is SVGAGI in the germline V gene. V was pared by 2 bases and J by 4 bases, with 11 bases between. The CDR3 nucleotides are TGTGCCAGCAGTTACGGGGGGACGGCCACTGAAGCTTTCTTT. Protein sequence: CASSYGGTATEAFF.

This chain joins TRBV4-1 and TRBJ2-7; D remains unclear. With 1 base removed from V and 5 bases from J, the gap between germline ends came to 9 bases. The germline gives CDR1 MGHRA, CDR2 YSYEKL. The length of the CDR3 is 13 residues. The CDR3 here is CASSQGGENEQYF. In DNA form, the CDR3 reads TGCGCCAGCAGCCAAGGGGGTGAGAACGAGCAGTACTTC.

CDR3 sequence: CASSAETRKQITIYF. The DNA for the CDR3 is TGTGCCAGCAGCGCGGAGACACGCAAACAAATCACCATATATTTT. The genes are TRBV4-2 and TRBJ1-3; D gene unclear. CDR3 size: 15 residues. V dropped 5 bases and J dropped 9 bases, with 20 bases sitting between them. Germline assignment: CDR1 LGHNA and CDR2 YNFKEQ.

The genes are TRBV9 and TRBJ2-1; perhaps TRBD2 as D (6 bases). Germline V gene data show CDR1 as SGDLS and CDR2 as YYNGEE. V shed 3 bases and J shed 5 bases, with 12 bases lying between them. The CDR3 extends over 14 amino acids. Here the CDR3 DNA reads TGTGCCAGCAGCGCGGGGACTTTTAACAATGAGCAGTTCTTC. It translates to CASSAGTFNNEQFF.

V and J are TRBV4-2 and TRBJ2-3; 7 positions match TRBD1. V trimming: 2 bases; J trimming: 0 bases; junction bases outside the gene matches: 5. This CDR3 has 16 amino acids. Germline loops: CDR1 LGHNA, CDR2 YNFKEQ. The CDR3 DNA reads TGTGCCAGCAGCCAACAAGACAGGGAAAGCACAGATACGCAGTATTTT. Protein sequence: CASSQQDRESTDTQYF.

This chain connects TRBV6-1 to TRBJ1-5, with a tentative D call TRBD1 (5 bases). The CDR3 covers 14 residues. Trimming removed 3 bases at V and 3 bases at J, with 9 bases between. Germline CDR1 MNHNS, CDR2 SASEGT. CDR3 nucleotides: TGTGCCAGCAGTGAGGGGCAGACCAATCAGCCCCAGCATTTT. It is translated as CASSEGQTNQPQHF.

This chain joins TRBV11-2 and TRBJ1-2, with a weak D call TRBD1 (6 bases). The germline V gene has CDR1 SGHAT and CDR2 FQNNGV. This CDR3 has 15 residues. V was trimmed by 2 bases and J by 7 bases, leaving 17 bases between them. The CDR3 spells CASSLRGALNVGYTF. The CDR3 nucleotides read TGTGCCAGCAGCTTACGGGGGGCTTTAAATGTTGGCTACACCTTC.

The chain is built from TRBV6-5 and TRBJ1-2, with D possibly matching TRBD1 (6 bases). CDR3 size: 11 residues. V lost 5 bases, J lost 14 bases, and 15 bases lay in between. Germline V CDR1 and CDR2: MNHEY, SVGAGI. The CDR3 sequence is CASSGGHTETF. The CDR3 bases are TGTGCCAGCAGTGGGGGACATACGGAGACCTTC.

The chain links TRBV21-1 to TRBJ2-7; the table calls TRBD2, which could not be checked here. TRBV21-1 is described as a pseudogene. There are 12 residues in the CDR3. CDR3 sequence reads: CASITGSYEQYF. CDR3 DNA: TGTGCCAGCATCACGGGGAGCTACGAGCAGTACTTC.

This chain connects TRBV7-2 to TRBJ2-7; 8 positions agree with TRBD1. CDR3 length: 17 amino acids. After removal of 1 base from V and 5 bases from J, the junction contained 13 bases not matched to a gene. From germline, CDR1 is SGHTA and CDR2 FQGNSA. This chain's CDR3 is CASSLGGPGQVSNEQYF. CDR3 nucleotides: TGTGCCAGCAGCTTAGGGGGACCGGGACAGGTTTCTAACGAGCAGTACTTC.

The count of this clone is one. The chain joins TRBV5-1 to TRBJ2-2; D unclear. The CDR3 totals 16 residues. Germline V gene data show CDR1 as SGHRS and CDR2 as YFSETQ. V was trimmed by 0 bases and J by 0 bases, leaving 9 bases between them. For the CDR3, the DNA is TGCGCCAGCAGCTTGGGGCAGAATTCGAACACCGGGGAGCTGTTTTTT. It yields the protein CASSLGQNSNTGELFF.